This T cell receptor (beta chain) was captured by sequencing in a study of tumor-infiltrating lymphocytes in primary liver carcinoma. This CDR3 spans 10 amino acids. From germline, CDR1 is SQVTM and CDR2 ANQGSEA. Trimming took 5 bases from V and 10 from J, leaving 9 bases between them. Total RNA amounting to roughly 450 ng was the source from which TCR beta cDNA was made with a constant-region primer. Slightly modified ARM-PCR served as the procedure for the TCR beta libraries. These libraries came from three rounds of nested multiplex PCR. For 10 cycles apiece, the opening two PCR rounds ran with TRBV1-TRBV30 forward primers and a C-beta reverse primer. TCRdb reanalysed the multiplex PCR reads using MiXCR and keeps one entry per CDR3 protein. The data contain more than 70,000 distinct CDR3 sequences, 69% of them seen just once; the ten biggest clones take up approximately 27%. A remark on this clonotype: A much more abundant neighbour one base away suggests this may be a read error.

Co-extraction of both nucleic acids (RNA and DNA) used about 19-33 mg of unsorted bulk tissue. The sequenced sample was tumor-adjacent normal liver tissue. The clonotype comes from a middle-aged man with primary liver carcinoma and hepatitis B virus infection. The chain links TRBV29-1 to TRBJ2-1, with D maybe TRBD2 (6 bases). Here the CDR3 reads CSVFREEQFF. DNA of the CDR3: TGCAGCGTTTTCCGGGAGGAGCAGTTCTTC.